This T cell receptor (beta chain) was captured by sequencing in a study of T cells in Graves' hyperthyroidism and ophthalmopathy. The study left out patients who had uncontrolled infection, other autoimmune disease, pregnancy or lactation. Findings and caveats of the study: Stable hyperthyroidism was separated from ophthalmopathy by a model based on 13 V-J features.

Deletions cut 9 bases from V and 7 bases from J, with 29 bases between. Germline CDR1 reads KGHDR; CDR2 reads SFDVKD. CDR3 length: 17 residues. Amplified regions were TCR beta CDR3 sequences from RNA transcripts. The HTBI primer set drove a first-round RT-PCR of the TCR CDR3. TCRdb re-called the multiplex PCR reads through MiXCR, storing one row per CDR3 protein. The sample lists a few hundred thousand distinct CDR3 sequences, 46% occurring once. About this clonotype itself: Its target is unknown.

Sequenced sample: peripheral blood or thyroid tissue (not recorded which). This chain links TRBV24-1 with TRBJ1-1; unclear D gene. This clonotype originated in a woman aged 18-29 years with Graves' hyperthyroidism. CDR3 bases: TGTGCCACCTCAAAAGGCAGGACTAGCGGGAGGCCAGGTGAAGCTTTCTTT. Its protein product is CATSKGRTSGRPGEAFF.